This T cell receptor (beta chain) was captured by sequencing in a study of blood T cell repertoires in COVID-19. Turning to the study itself: Acute and convalescent COVID-19 specimens originated in the United States, Italy and Spain.

Seattle patient enrollment occurred during active infection, with longitudinal follow-up thereafter. Repertoires were generated with immunoSEQ multiplex PCR, while TCRdb's copy carries only in-frame clones and drops some. The table has about 330,000 clones, 87% seen once. Germline V gene lookup returns CDR1 KGHSH and CDR2 LQKENI. V was shortened by 2 bases and J by 2 bases, with 16 bases between the two germline ends. The CDR3 totals 18 residues. The chain links TRBV18 to TRBJ2-6, with D uncertain. The sequenced sample consisted of peripheral blood. The receptor comes from a man aged 25 to 40 with COVID-19, enrolled during active disease. CDR3 DNA sequence: TGTGCCAGCTCACCAATTATACCCTCACGGGCTGGGGCCAACGTCCTGACTTTC. This codes for CASSPIIPSRAGANVLTF. Full variable domain (outside the CDR3, taken from reference TRBV18 and TRBJ2-6): NAGVMQNPRHLVRRRGQEARLRCSPMKGHSHVYWYRQLPEEGLKFMVYLQKENIIDESGMPKERFSAEFPKEGPSILRIQQVVRGDSAAYFCASSPIIPSRAGANVLTFGAGSRLTVL.